This T cell receptor (beta chain) was sequenced during a study of blood T cell repertoires in COVID-19. In the original processing: Amplification of reference gene primers was used by the study to estimate nucleated cell counts. Libraries were prepared by immunoSEQ multiplex PCR; TCRdb keeps only in-frame clonotypes and omits some of them. From that table come the V and J calls and clone size; the DNA was used to work out D and trimming. Among 200,000 to 250,000 clones, 75% to 85% were seen once, and the ten largest hold roughly 7.4%. The CDR3 is 15 residues long. V lost 3 bases and J lost 2, with 13 bases in between. CDR1 is LNHDA and CDR2 is SQIVND in the germline V gene (reference sequence).

This sequence originates from a woman aged 45 to 65 with acute or convalescent COVID-19. This chain connects TRBV19 to TRBJ1-2; D may be TRBD1 (5 bases). Sample: peripheral blood. The CDR3 loop is CASSIGGAGNYGYTF. In nucleotides, the CDR3 is TGTGCCAGTAGTATCGGAGGGGCTGGGAACTATGGCTACACCTTC.